This TCR beta chain was sequenced during a study of T cell repertoires in cytomegalovirus infection. On the study more broadly: Evidence of both CMV infection and a matching HLA type came from public TCR beta signatures. General study results and limits: Carriers of CMV plus the relevant HLA were identified by cumulative public TCR beta family frequency. Dominating the ex vivo response were HLA-C-restricted CMV-specific TCR beta clonotypes.

This clonotype was observed many times. What it recognizes is unknown. TCRdb recomputed calls from the reads with MiXCR, one row per CDR3 protein. The sample holds 200,000 to 300,000 distinct CDR3 sequences; less than 9.5% are singletons and the top ten take more than 13%. The length of the CDR3 is 16 residues. With 0 bases removed from V and 1 base from J, the gap between germline ends came to 12 bases. Germline CDR1 reads LGHDT; CDR2 reads YNNKEL (reference sequence). V and J are TRBV3-1 and TRBJ1-1; D is possibly TRBD1 (6 bases). This sequence originates from a human donor in good health (CMV status not recorded). Some clones in this sample may be carry-over from other donors' samples. Sequencing was done on a sample of PBMCs. The CDR3 here is CASSQEPGVRNTEAFF. The CDR3 nucleotides are TGTGCCAGCAGCCAAGAGCCAGGGGTGAGGAACACTGAAGCTTTCTTT.